Listed below are T cell receptor beta chains from one sample, sequenced in a study of low-dose radiotherapy and immunotherapy resistance in tumors. TCRdb re-called the reads with MiXCR, one entry per CDR3 protein. Of around 100,000 distinct CDR3 sequences detected, 20% to 25% appear once; the ten largest clones hold 9.5% to 15%. The source material was PBMCs, sampled after low-dose radiotherapy plus immunotherapy. The receptors stem from a female donor with ovarian cancer. Each CDR3 is given with its conserved first and last residue. The D gene is left open where the match is weak. The size field is filled for only some rows; it gives once, few, many or a size class.

CASSLEALSYEQYF	TGTGCCAGCAGCTTAGAAGCACTTTCCTACGAGCAGTACTTC	many	-	TRBV11-3	TRBJ2-7
CASSLGTDWNTEAFF	TGCGCCAGCAGCTTGGGGACAGACTGGAACACTGAAGCTTTCTTT	many	-	TRBV5-1	TRBJ1-1
CASSLDYGGRHETQYF	TGTGCCAGCAGCTTAGATTACGGGGGGCGACACGAGACCCAGTACTTC	-	-	TRBV5-1	TRBJ2-5
CASSLNRQSYEQYF	TGTGCCAGCAGCTTAAATAGGCAGTCCTACGAGCAGTACTTC	many	-	TRBV7-2	TRBJ2-7
CSARTSGSRQFF	TGCAGCGCACGGACTAGCGGGAGTCGACAGTTCTTC	many	TRBD2	TRBV29-1	TRBJ2-1
CASSLSGRYQPQHF	TGTGCCAGCAGCTTAAGTGGGCGGTATCAGCCCCAGCATTTT	many	-	TRBV7-9	TRBJ1-5
CASKEGRGTTGELFF	TGTGCCAGCAAAGAGGGCAGGGGTACCACCGGGGAGCTGTTTTTT	-	-	TRBV6-5	TRBJ2-2
CSARAMTFYNEQFF	TGCAGTGCTAGAGCAATGACGTTTTACAATGAGCAGTTCTTC	many	-	TRBV20-1	TRBJ2-1
CSARAKGANTQYF	TGCAGTGCTAGAGCCAAGGGGGCGAATACGCAGTATTTT	many	TRBD1	TRBV20-1	TRBJ2-3
CASSKGLTNTGELFFF	-	few	-	TRBV18	TRBJ2-2
CASYNGGLYEQFF	TGTGCCAGCTATAATGGGGGCTTGTATGAGCAGTTCTTC	many	-	TRBV28	TRBJ2-1
CASSQAGTIPPDTQYF	TGTGCCAGCAGCCAAGCCGGGACAATCCCTCCCGATACGCAGTATTTT	many	-	TRBV14	TRBJ2-3
CASSVALAGGEQFF	TGTGCCAGCAGCGTAGCGCTAGCGGGGGGAGAGCAGTTCTTC	many	TRBD2	TRBV9	TRBJ2-1
CASSQETIDRGNTGELFF	TGCGCCAGCAGCCAAGAAACTATAGACAGGGGCAACACCGGGGAGCTGTTTTTT	many	TRBD1	TRBV4-1	TRBJ2-2
CASSADRERETQYF	TGTGCCAGCAGCGCTGACAGAGAACGAGAGACCCAGTACTTC	many	-	TRBV7-9	TRBJ2-5
CASSVALAYNEQFF	TGTGCCAGCAGCGTAGCTTTGGCCTACAATGAGCAGTTCTTC	-	-	TRBV9	TRBJ2-1
CASRSERGPYEQYF	TGTGCCTCTCGGTCGGAGAGGGGTCCCTACGAGCAGTACTTC	many	-	TRBV30	TRBJ2-7
CASSLRSTSSRETQYF	TGTGCCAGCAGCTTACGGTCCACCTCCTCGAGAGAGACCCAGTACTTC	many	-	TRBV7-2	TRBJ2-5
CATKRSSRQETQYF	TGTGCCACCAAAAGGTCCAGCCGACAAGAGACCCAGTACTTC	many	-	TRBV6-5	TRBJ2-5
CASSLVTVVNEQYF	TGTGCCAGCAGCTTAGTGACGGTTGTCAACGAGCAGTACTTC	many	-	TRBV7-9	TRBJ2-7
CATSDLDGGGHSRETQYF	TGTGCCACCAGTGACCTGGACGGTGGAGGTCATTCTAGAGAGACCCAGTACTTC	many	-	TRBV24-1	TRBJ2-5
CASSDPAGGSYEQYF	TGTGCCAGCAGTGACCCAGCGGGGGGATCCTACGAGCAGTACTTC	many	TRBD2	TRBV27	TRBJ2-7
CASSASGTGKETQYF	TGTGCCAGCAGCGCCTCCGGGACAGGGAAAGAGACCCAGTACTTC	many	TRBD1	TRBV9	TRBJ2-5
CATKGPGNEQFF	TGTGCCACCAAAGGCCCAGGGAATGAGCAGTTCTTC	-	-	TRBV6-1	TRBJ2-1
CASTLAGAAYNEQFF	TGTGCCAGCACTTTAGCGGGGGCCGCCTACAATGAGCAGTTCTTC	-	TRBD2	TRBV2	TRBJ2-1
CASSFPGTSAYNEQFF	TGTGCCAGCAGCTTTCCAGGGACTAGCGCCTACAATGAGCAGTTCTTC	-	TRBD2	TRBV11-2	TRBJ2-1
CASSRRTVPLTDTQYF	TGTGCCAGCAGCCGGCGGACAGTACCCCTAACAGATACGCAGTATTTT	many	-	TRBV14	TRBJ2-3
CASSSGLVGKETQYF	TGTGCCAGCAGCAGCGGACTAGTGGGGAAAGAGACCCAGTACTTC	many	TRBD2	TRBV6-2/TRBV6-3	TRBJ2-5
CASSVGTTTDTQYF	TGTGCCAGCAGCGTAGGGACTACCACAGATACGCAGTATTTT	many	-	TRBV9	TRBJ2-3
CAISESWGLMGESEKLFF	TGTGCCATCAGTGAGTCGTGGGGGTTAATGGGGGAATCGGAAAAACTGTTTTTT	many	-	TRBV10-3	TRBJ1-4
CAIWAPHPDYGYTF	TGCGCCATCTGGGCACCTCATCCAGACTATGGCTACACCTTC	many	-	TRBV10-1	TRBJ1-2
CASSSYLDRVYEQYF	TGTGCCAGCAGTTCCTACCTAGACAGGGTGTACGAGCAGTACTTC	many	TRBD1	TRBV12-3/TRBV12-4	TRBJ2-7
CSVEIRGTDTQYF	TGCAGTGTTGAGATCCGGGGGACAGATACGCAGTATTTT	-	-	TRBV20-1	TRBJ2-3
CASRQRPYQETQYF	TGCGCCAGCAGACAGCGGCCGTACCAAGAGACCCAGTACTTC	many	-	TRBV4-1	TRBJ2-5
CASSRGGPLGTQYF	TGTGCCAGCAGCAGAGGGGGCCCCCTGGGGACCCAGTACTTC	many	TRBD1	TRBV7-2	TRBJ2-5
CASSRSGASANEKLFF	TGTGCCAGCAGCCGCTCCGGGGCGAGCGCTAATGAAAAACTGTTTTTT	many	-	TRBV7-9	TRBJ1-4
CSVEAREKLFF	TGCAGCGTTGAAGCAAGAGAAAAACTGTTTTTT	many	-	TRBV29-1	TRBJ1-4
CASSAHPTGELFF	TGTGCCAGCAGCGCCCACCCCACCGGGGAGCTGTTTTTT	many	-	TRBV9	TRBJ2-2
CASSQGPGTQAGELFF	TGTGCCAGCAGCCAAGGGCCCGGCACCCAAGCCGGGGAGCTGTTTTTT	many	-	TRBV3-1	TRBJ2-2
CASSPGTGVSYGYTF	TGTGCCAGCAGCCCAGGGACAGGGGTTTCGTATGGCTACACCTTC	medium-sized	TRBD1	TRBV5-4	TRBJ1-2
CASSQGGPDTQYF	TGTGCCAGCAGCCAAGGAGGGCCAGATACGCAGTATTTT	many	-	TRBV3-1	TRBJ2-3